Reported below is one T cell receptor beta chain. No antigen is known for it. CDR1 SGHDT and CDR2 YYEEEE come from the germline V gene. The CDR3 covers 17 residues. Libraries for TCR beta were constructed using UMI-labeled 5' RACE. TCRdb reanalyzed the 5' RACE reads, giving one entry per CDR3 protein sequence and no DNA. The ten top clones account for 15%, within a sample of 9,500 to 12,000 distinct CDR3 sequences. The sample is drawn from a study of human CD8 memory T cell subsets. The study's findings and limits: Chao1 estimates hinted that stem-like memory T cells outstripped precursor exhausted T cells in diversity. The study found similarly high diversity in stem-like memory and precursor exhausted T cells, unlike effector memory cells. Few clonotypes were shared between stem-like memory and precursor exhausted T cells.

The specimen was CD8+ T cells from PBMCs. The sequence was obtained from a human donor in good health. The chain is built from TRBV5-6 and TRBJ1-1. The CDR3 loop is CASSLWRTAMIPLVAFF. Filled out from reference TRBV5-6 and TRBJ1-1, the complete variable domain reads DAGVTQSPTHLIKTRGQQVTLRCSPKSGHDTVSWYQQALGQGPQFIFQYYEEEERQRGNFPDRFSGHQFPNYSSELNVNALLLGDSALYLCASSLWRTAMIPLVAFFGQGTRLTVV.